This TCR beta chain was sequenced in a study of T cell responses to AZD1222 COVID-19 vaccine. The V gene lost 3 bases and the J gene lost 3 bases, with 7 bases spanning the gap. The germline gives CDR1 SGHTA, CDR2 FQGNSA. This CDR3 has 13 amino acids. On this clone itself: Its specificity is not known.

Notes on the study in general: Just a handful of AZD1222 recipients tested seropositive at baseline. The peak T cell response came first, and repertoires were sampled only after it. Mapped onto spike, vaccine-associated CD4 TCRs spanned it and were dominant at 160-218 and 743-854.

Sequencing used immunoSEQ multiplex PCR; TCRdb keeps in-frame clones, though not all of them. The sample holds about 120,000 clones; around 92% are singletons and the top ten take more than 7%. The sample was peripheral blood, taken 28 days after the second AZD1222 dose. The receptor was isolated from an adult who received the AZD1222 COVID-19 vaccine. The gene calls are TRBV7-2 and TRBJ2-3; TRBD1 is a possible D gene (6 bases). This CDR3 reads CASSFTGTDTQYF. The CDR3 nucleotides are TGTGCCAGCAGCTTTACAGGGACAGATACGCAGTATTTT. The whole variable domain, remainder taken from reference TRBV7-2 and TRBJ2-3, is GAGVSQSPSNKVTEKGKDVELRCDPISGHTALYWYRQSLGQGLEFLIYFQGNSAPDKSGLPSDRFSAERTGGSVSTLTIQRTQQEDSAVYLCASSFTGTDTQYFGPGTRLTVL.